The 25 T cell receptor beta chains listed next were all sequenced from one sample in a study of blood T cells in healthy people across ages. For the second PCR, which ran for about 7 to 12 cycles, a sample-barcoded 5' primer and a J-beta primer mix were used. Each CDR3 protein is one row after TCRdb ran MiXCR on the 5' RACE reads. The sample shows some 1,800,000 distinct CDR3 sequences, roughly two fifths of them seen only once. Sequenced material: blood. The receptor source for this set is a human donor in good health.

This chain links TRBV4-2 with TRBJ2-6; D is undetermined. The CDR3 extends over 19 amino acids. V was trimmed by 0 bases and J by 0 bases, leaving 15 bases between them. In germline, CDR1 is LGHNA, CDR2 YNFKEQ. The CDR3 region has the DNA TGTGCCAGCAGCCAAGACCAAGTGCAGGCTTACTCTGGGGCCAACGTCCTGACTTTC. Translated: CASSQDQVQAYSGANVLTF.

The CDR3 DNA sequence: TGTGCCATCAGTGAGTCGGAGGTTGGGGAGACCCAGTACTTC. Encoded protein: CAISESEVGETQYF. The chain has TRBV10-3 and TRBJ2-5; tentatively, D is TRBD2 (5 bases). CDR3 length: 14 amino acids. Trimming pared 0 bases from V and 5 bases from J, leaving 10 bases between. Per germline, CDR1 ENHRY and CDR2 SYGVKD.

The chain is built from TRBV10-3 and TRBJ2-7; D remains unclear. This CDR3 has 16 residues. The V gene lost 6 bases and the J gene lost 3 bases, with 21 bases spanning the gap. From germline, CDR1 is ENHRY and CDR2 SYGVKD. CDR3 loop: CAIRDPGRSINYEQYF. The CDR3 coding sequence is TGTGCCATCAGGGATCCCGGACGGAGCATAAACTACGAGCAGTACTTC.

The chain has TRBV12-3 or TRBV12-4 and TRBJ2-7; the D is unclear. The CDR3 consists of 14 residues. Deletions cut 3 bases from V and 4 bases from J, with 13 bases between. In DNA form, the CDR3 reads TGTGCCAGCAGTTTGAGGCACGAGCAGTACGAGCAGTACTTC. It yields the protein CASSLRHEQYEQYF.

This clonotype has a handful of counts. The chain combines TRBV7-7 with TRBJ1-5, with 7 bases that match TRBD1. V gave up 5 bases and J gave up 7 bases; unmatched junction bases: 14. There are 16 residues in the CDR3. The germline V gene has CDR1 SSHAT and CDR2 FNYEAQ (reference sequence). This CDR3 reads CASSGRDRDEWQPQHF. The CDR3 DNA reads TGTGCCAGCAGCGGGAGAGACAGGGATGAGTGGCAGCCCCAGCATTTT.

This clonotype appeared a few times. CDR3 coding DNA: TGTGCCAGCAGTTGGACTAGCGGGGGCCTCAGCTCCTACAATGAGCAGTTCTTC. Amino acid sequence: CASSWTSGGLSSYNEQFF. The chain has TRBV6-2 or TRBV6-3 and TRBJ2-1; 13 bases agree with TRBD2. The germline V gene has CDR1 MNHEY and CDR2 SVGEGT. The V gene end was trimmed by 4 bases and the J gene end by 0 bases; junction bases not matched to a gene: 6. The CDR3 covers 18 residues.

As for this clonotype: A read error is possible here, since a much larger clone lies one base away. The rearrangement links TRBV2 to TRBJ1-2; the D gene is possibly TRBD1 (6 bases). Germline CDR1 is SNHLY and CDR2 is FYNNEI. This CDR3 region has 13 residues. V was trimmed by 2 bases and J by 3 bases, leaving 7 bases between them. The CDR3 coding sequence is TGTGCCAGCAGTGAAAGGACAGACTATGGCTACACCTTC. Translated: CASSERTDYGYTF. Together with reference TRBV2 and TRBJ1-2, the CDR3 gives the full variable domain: EPEVTQTPSHQVTQMGQEVILRCVPISNHLYFYWYRQILGQKVEFLVSFYNNEISEKSEIFDDQFSVERPDGSNFTLKIRSTKLEDSAMYFCASSERTDYGYTFGSGTRLTVV.

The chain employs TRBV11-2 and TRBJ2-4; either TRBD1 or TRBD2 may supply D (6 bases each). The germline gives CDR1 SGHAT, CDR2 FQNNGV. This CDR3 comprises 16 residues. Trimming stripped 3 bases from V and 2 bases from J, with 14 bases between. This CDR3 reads CASSFRGTSPKNIQYF. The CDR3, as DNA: TGTGCCAGCAGCTTTCGGGGGACAAGCCCCAAAAACATTCAGTACTTC.

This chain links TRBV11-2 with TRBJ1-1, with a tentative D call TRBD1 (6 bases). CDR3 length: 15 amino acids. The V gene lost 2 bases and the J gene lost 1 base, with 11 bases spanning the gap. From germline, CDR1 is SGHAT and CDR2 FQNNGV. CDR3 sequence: CASSLFRGRNTEAFF. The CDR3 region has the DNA TGTGCCAGCAGCTTATTCAGGGGAAGGAACACTGAAGCTTTCTTT.

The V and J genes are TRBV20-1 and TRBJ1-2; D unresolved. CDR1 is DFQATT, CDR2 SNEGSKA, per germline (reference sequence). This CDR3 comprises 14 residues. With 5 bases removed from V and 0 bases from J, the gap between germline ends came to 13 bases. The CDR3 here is CSAAGRISNYGYTF. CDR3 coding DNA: TGCAGTGCTGCCGGAAGGATATCTAACTATGGCTACACCTTC.

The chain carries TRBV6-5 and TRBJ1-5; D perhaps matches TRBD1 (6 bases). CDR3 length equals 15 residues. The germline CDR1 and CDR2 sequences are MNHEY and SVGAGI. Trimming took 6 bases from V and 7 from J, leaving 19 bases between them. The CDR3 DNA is TGTGCCAGCAGCCTTAAGGGGGGGCGAGGGCAGCCCCAGCATTTT. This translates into CASSLKGGRGQPQHF.

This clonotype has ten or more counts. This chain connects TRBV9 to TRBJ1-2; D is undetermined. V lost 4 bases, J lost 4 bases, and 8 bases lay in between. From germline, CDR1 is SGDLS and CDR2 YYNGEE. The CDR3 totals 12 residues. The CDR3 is CASSSTFYGYTF. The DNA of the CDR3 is TGTGCCAGCAGCTCTACCTTCTATGGCTACACCTTC.

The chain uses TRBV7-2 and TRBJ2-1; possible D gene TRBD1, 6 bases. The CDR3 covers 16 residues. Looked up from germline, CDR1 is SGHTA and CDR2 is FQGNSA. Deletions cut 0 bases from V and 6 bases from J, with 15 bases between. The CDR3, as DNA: TGTGCCAGCAGCTTAGCGGGGGACACCCGATTCAATGAGCAGTTCTTC. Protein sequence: CASSLAGDTRFNEQFF.

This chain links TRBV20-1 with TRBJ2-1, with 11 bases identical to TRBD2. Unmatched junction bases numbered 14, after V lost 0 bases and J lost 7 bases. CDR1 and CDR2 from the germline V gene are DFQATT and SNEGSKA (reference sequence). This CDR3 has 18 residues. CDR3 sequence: CSARDLSGLAGGGNEQFF. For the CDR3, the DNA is TGCAGTGCTAGAGATCTAAGTGGGTTAGCGGGGGGGGGTAATGAGCAGTTCTTC.

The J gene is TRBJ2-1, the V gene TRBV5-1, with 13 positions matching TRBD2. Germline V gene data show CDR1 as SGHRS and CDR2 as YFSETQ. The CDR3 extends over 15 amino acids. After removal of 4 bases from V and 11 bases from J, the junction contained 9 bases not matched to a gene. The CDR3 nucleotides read TGCGCCAGCAGCACACTAGCGGGGGGGCGTTATAAGCAGTTCTTC. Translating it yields CASSTLAGGRYKQFF.

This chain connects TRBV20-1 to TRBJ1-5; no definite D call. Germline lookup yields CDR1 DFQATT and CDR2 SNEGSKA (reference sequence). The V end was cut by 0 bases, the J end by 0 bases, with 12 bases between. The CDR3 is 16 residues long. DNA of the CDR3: TGCAGTGCTAGAGACCGGTTGACGTATAGCAATCAGCCCCAGCATTTT. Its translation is CSARDRLTYSNQPQHF.

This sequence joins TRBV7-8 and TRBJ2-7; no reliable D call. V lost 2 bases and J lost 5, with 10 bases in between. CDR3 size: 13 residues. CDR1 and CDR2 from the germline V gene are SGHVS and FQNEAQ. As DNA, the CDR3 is TGTGCCAGCAGCTTATTTCCCATCCACGAGCAGTACTTC. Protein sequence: CASSLFPIHEQYF.

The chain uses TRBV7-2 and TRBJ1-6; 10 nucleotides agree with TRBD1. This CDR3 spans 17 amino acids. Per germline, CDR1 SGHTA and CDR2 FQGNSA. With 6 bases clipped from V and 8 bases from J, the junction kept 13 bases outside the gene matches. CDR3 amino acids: CASSLKVWGQGHSPLHF. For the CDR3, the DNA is TGTGCCAGCAGTTTGAAGGTGTGGGGACAGGGGCATTCACCCCTCCACTTT.

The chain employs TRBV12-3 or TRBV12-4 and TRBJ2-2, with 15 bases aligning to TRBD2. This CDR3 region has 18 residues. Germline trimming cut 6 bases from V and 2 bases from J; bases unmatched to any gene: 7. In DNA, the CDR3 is TGTGCCAGCAGCTCCTGGACTAGCGGGGGGGCCAACACCGGGGAGCTGTTTTTT. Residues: CASSSWTSGGANTGELFF.

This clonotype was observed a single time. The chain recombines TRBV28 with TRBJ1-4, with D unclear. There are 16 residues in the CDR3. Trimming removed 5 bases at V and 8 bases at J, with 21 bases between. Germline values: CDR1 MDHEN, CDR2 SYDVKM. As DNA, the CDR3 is TGTGCCAGCAGTCCACGCTCCCGACATTTAGGGGAAAAACTGTTTTTT. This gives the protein CASSPRSRHLGEKLFF.

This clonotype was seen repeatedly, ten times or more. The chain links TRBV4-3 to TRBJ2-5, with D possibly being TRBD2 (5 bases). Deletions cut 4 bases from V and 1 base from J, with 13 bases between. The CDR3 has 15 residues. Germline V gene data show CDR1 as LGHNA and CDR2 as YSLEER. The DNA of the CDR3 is TGCGCCAGCAGCCCACGACCGGGATCCCAAGAGACCCAGTACTTC. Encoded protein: CASSPRPGSQETQYF.

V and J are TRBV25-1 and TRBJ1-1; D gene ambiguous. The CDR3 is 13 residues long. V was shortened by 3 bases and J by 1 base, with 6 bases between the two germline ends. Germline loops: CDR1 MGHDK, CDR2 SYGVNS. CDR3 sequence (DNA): TGTGCCAGCAGTGATAGGCAGAACACTGAAGCTTTCTTT. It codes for CASSDRQNTEAFF.

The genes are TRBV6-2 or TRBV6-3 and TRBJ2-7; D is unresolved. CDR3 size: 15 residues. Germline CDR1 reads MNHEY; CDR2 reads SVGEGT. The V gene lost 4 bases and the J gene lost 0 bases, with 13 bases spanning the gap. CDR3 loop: CASSSVYGSSYEQYF. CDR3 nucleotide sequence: TGTGCCAGCAGTTCAGTTTATGGCAGCTCCTACGAGCAGTACTTC.

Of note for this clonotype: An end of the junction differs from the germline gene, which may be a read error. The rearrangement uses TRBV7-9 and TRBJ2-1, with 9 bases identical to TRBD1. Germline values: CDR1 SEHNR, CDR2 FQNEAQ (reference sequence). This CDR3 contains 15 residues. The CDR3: CAGSTGQGSYNEQFF. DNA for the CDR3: TGTGCCGGCAGCACCGGACAGGGGTCCTACAATGAGCAGTTCTTC.

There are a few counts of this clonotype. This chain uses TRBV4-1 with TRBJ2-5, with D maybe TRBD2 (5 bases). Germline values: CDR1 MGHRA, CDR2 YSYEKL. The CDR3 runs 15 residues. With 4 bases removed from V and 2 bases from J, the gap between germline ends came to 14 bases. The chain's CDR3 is CASSPRATAQETQYF. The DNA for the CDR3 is TGCGCCAGCAGCCCGAGGGCTACGGCACAAGAGACCCAGTACTTC.